This T cell receptor beta chain originates from a study of blood T cell repertoires in COVID-19. The overall study: The cDNA or gDNA used as material had been derived from T cells, B-cell-depleted T cells, or PBMCs.

Clones were sequenced by immunoSEQ multiplex PCR, and TCRdb holds only the in-frame ones, with some missing. The data contain about 150,000 clones, 75% to 85% of them singletons. After removal of 5 bases from V and 3 bases from J, the junction contained 8 bases not matched to a gene. The CDR3 loop spans 16 amino acids. Germline CDR1 SGHTA, CDR2 FQGNSA. Seattle-derived patients entered the study during active infection and were followed longitudinally. This receptor was taken from a woman in her 70s with COVID-19, enrolled during active disease. Material: peripheral blood. This chain joins TRBV7-2 and TRBJ2-7, with 12 bases identical to TRBD2. In nucleotides, the CDR3 is TGTGCCAGCAGCGTCTCCGGGACTAGCGGGTACTACGAGCAGTACTTC. Residues: CASSVSGTSGYYEQYF. Using reference TRBV7-2 and TRBJ2-7 for the parts outside the CDR3, the full variable domain is GAGVSQSPSNKVTEKGKDVELRCDPISGHTALYWYRQSLGQGLEFLIYFQGNSAPDKSGLPSDRFSAERTGGSVSTLTIQRTQQEDSAVYLCASSVSGTSGYYEQYFGPGTRLTVT.